The 16 T cell receptor beta chains reported below all come from one sample, sequenced in a study of identical twins. In TCRdb, the 5' RACE reads were re-called with MiXCR into one record per CDR3 protein. The table shows roughly 490,000 distinct CDR3 sequences, with 14% occurring only once. This sample also appeared in a second study, on yellow fever vaccine responses in identical twins.

Sequenced material: CD4+ T cells sorted from blood. These receptor sequences come from a woman under 30 in good health.

The rearrangement uses TRBV5-1 and TRBJ2-5; 10 bases fit TRBD2. The CDR3 length is 15 residues. The trim removed 4 bases at V and 5 bases at J, leaving 8 bases unmatched. The germline CDR1 and CDR2 sequences are SGHRS and YFSETQ. The CDR3 region has the DNA TGCGCCAGCAGCAACAGCGGGGGGGCCGCGGAGACCCAGTACTTC. Translation gives CASSNSGGAAETQYF.

This clonotype has at least ten counts. The chain has TRBV12-3 or TRBV12-4 and TRBJ2-5, with TRBD2 matching 8 bases. The V and J ends lost 5 bases and 5 bases, in that order; junction bases with no gene match: 7. CDR3 length equals 14 residues. The CDR3, as DNA: TGTGCCAGCAGTATCTCGGGGGGGCTGGAGACCCAGTACTTC. Protein: CASSISGGLETQYF.

This chain uses TRBV27 with TRBJ1-6; D is perhaps TRBD1 (6 bases). Germline CDR1 reads MNHEY; CDR2 reads SMNVEV (reference sequence). V was shortened by 3 bases and J by 10 bases, with 19 bases between the two germline ends. The CDR3 has 16 residues. CDR3 protein: CASSFRGGGSPSPLHF. The CDR3 bases are TGTGCCAGCAGTTTTCGAGGAGGGGGTTCACCCTCACCCCTCCACTTT.

This clonotype was counted a few times. V usage is TRBV20-1 and J usage is TRBJ2-7; D is perhaps TRBD1 (6 bases). CDR1 is DFQATT and CDR2 is SNEGSKA in the germline V gene (reference sequence). The CDR3 is made up of 16 amino acids. Trimming pared 0 bases from V and 3 bases from J, leaving 18 bases between. The chain's CDR3 is CSARDKIGGVNYEQYF. Written as DNA, the CDR3 is TGCAGTGCTAGAGATAAGATAGGGGGTGTAAACTACGAGCAGTACTTC.

The chain employs TRBV20-1 and TRBJ2-1; 14 bases map to TRBD2. CDR1 and CDR2 from the germline V gene are DFQATT and SNEGSKA (reference sequence). Germline trimming cut 2 bases from V and 8 bases from J; bases unmatched to any gene: 8. The CDR3 is 16 residues long. CDR3 loop: CSARSGTSGSVDEQFF. In DNA form, the CDR3 reads TGCAGTGCTAGATCCGGGACTAGCGGGAGTGTCGATGAGCAGTTCTTC.

The gene calls are TRBV10-2 and TRBJ2-7; 7 nucleotides line up with TRBD1. V shed 8 bases and J 2 bases; nucleotides not matched to a gene: 6. CDR3 length: 13 residues. CDR1 and CDR2 (germline): WSHSY, SAAADI. The CDR3 sequence is CASVDRMTYEQYF. The CDR3 DNA sequence: TGCGCCAGCGTGGACAGGATGACCTACGAGCAGTACTTC.

The genes are TRBV6-2 or TRBV6-3 and TRBJ2-7, with 9 positions matching TRBD2. Germline V gives CDR1 MNHEY, CDR2 SVGEGT. V lost 8 bases to trimming and J lost 5 bases; unmatched junction nucleotides: 13. There are 15 residues in the CDR3. The CDR3 sequence is CASGWGLAGLNEQYF. The CDR3 DNA is TGTGCCAGCGGATGGGGGCTAGCGGGACTCAACGAGCAGTACTTC.

This clonotype has just a few counts. V usage is TRBV28 and J usage is TRBJ2-3; D ambiguous. V was pared by 5 bases and J by 0 bases, with 21 bases between. The length of the CDR3 is 18 residues. In germline, CDR1 is MDHEN, CDR2 SYDVKM. In DNA form, the CDR3 reads TGTGCCAGCAGTCCCCTTGATGGGCAGGCCCCTAGCACAGATACGCAGTATTTT. Translated, it gives CASSPLDGQAPSTDTQYF.

This clonotype was detected a few times. The rearrangement uses TRBV5-1 and TRBJ2-3, with 11 bases aligning to TRBD1. The CDR3 loop spans 18 amino acids. Germline assignment: CDR1 SGHRS and CDR2 YFSETQ. J lost 4 bases, V lost 0 bases, and 10 bases had no gene match. The DNA for the CDR3 is TGCGCCAGCAGCTTGGTTACCGGGACAGGGGGTTGGGCAGATACGCAGTATTTT. Protein: CASSLVTGTGGWADTQYF.

There are many counts of this clonotype. V gene TRBV11-2 combines with J gene TRBJ2-2; D unclear. Germline V gene sequence: CDR1 SGHAT, CDR2 FQNNGV. This CDR3 has 14 amino acids. The V gene lost 1 base and the J gene lost 2 bases, with 5 bases spanning the gap. In DNA form, the CDR3 reads TGTGCCAGCAGCTTAGTCAGAAACACCGGGGAGCTGTTTTTT. It translates to CASSLVRNTGELFF.

At least ten counts were recorded for this clonotype. The chain carries TRBV5-1 and TRBJ1-6, with 8 bases identical to TRBD1. J was trimmed by 7 bases and V by 4 bases; bases with no gene match: 10. The CDR3 consists of 16 residues. Germline CDR1 is SGHRS and CDR2 is YFSETQ. CDR3 nucleotide sequence: TGCGCCAGCAGCACTGATGGACAGGGAGGCAATTCACCCCTCCACTTT. This encodes CASSTDGQGGNSPLHF.

This clonotype has ten or more counts. The chain is built from TRBV20-1 and TRBJ1-2; TRBD1 is a possible D gene (6 bases). CDR1 is DFQATT, CDR2 SNEGSKA, per germline (reference sequence). The CDR3 has 12 residues. V was trimmed by 4 bases and J by 4 bases, leaving 10 bases between them. CDR3 sequence: CSAKDSIYGYTF. CDR3 bases: TGCAGTGCTAAGGACAGCATCTATGGCTACACCTTC.

The rearrangement joins TRBV7-2 to TRBJ1-1; 9 nucleotides line up with TRBD1. CDR3 length: 17 amino acids. J was trimmed by 1 base and V by 1 base; bases with no gene match: 7. Germline CDR1 reads SGHTA; CDR2 reads FQGNSA. CDR3 sequence: CASSLVTGGGRNTEAFF. The DNA of the CDR3 is TGTGCCAGCAGCTTAGTGACAGGGGGAGGGAGGAACACTGAAGCTTTCTTT.

This clonotype was counted at least ten times. The chain links TRBV28 to TRBJ1-5; the D gene is possibly TRBD1 (5 bases). This CDR3 comprises 17 residues. V was trimmed by 5 bases and J by 0 bases, leaving 17 bases between them. The V gene's germline CDR1 is MDHEN and CDR2 SYDVKM. CDR3 sequence: CASSDFPTAYSNQPQHF. The CDR3 region has the DNA TGTGCCAGCAGTGACTTTCCGACAGCTTATAGCAATCAGCCCCAGCATTTT.

This clonotype has a handful of counts. The chain recombines TRBV7-2 with TRBJ1-4; 7 bases are shared with TRBD1. The CDR3 is 17 residues long. Per germline, CDR1 SGHTA and CDR2 FQGNSA. Trimming at V came to 5 bases and at J to 7 bases, leaving 16 bases not matched to a gene. CDR3 sequence (DNA): TGTGCCAGCAGCCAAGGGCTAGGGGGCGCGGCGGGTGAAAAACTGTTTTTT. Protein: CASSQGLGGAAGEKLFF.

This clonotype came up once. A much larger clone differs by one base, so this may be a read error. V is TRBV20-1 and J is TRBJ2-5; D is uncertain. Germline values: CDR1 DFQATT, CDR2 SNEGSKA (reference sequence). The CDR3 loop spans 13 amino acids. CDR3 in DNA: TGCAGTGCTAGAGTCAGACTCCAAGAGACCCAGAACTTC. Its translation: CSARVRLQETQNF.